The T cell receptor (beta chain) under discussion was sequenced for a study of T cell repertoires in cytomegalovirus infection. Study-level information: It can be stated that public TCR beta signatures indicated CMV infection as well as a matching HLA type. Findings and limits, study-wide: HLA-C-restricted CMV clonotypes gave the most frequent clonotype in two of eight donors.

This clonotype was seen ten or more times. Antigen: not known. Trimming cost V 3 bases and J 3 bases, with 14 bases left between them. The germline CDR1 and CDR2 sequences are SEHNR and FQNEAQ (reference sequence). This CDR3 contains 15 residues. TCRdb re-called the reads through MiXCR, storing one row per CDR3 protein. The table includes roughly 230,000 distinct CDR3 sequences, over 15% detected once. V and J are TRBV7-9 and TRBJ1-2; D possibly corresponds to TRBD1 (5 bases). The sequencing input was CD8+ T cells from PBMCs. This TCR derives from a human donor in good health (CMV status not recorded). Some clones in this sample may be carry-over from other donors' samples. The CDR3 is CASSFAFGADYGYTF. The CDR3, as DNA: TGTGCCAGCAGCTTTGCGTTTGGGGCAGACTATGGCTACACCTTC.